This T cell receptor (beta chain) was documented in a study of cytotoxic CD8 clonotypes in ibrutinib-treated CLL. The data were produced by immunoSEQ multiplex PCR, yet TCRdb's version contains in-frame clones alone and is incomplete. The data contain about 140,000 clones, approximately 90% of them seen just once; the ten biggest clones take up less than 14%. Losses at the gene ends were 0 bases for V and 3 bases for J; bases not matched to a gene: 1. The CDR3 is 15 residues long. Germline V gene sequence: CDR1 SGHTA, CDR2 FQGTGA. This clone was found once. This receptor was obtained from a human donor with chronic lymphocytic leukemia. This chain joins TRBV7-3 and TRBJ2-1, with 8 positions matching TRBD2. Source: PBMCs, taken after 12 months of ibrutinib treatment. The CDR3 DNA reads TGTGCCAGCAGCTTAACGGGACTAGACTACAATGAGCAGTTCTTC. Amino acid sequence: CASSLTGLDYNEQFF.